The 6 T cell receptor beta chains below come from one sample, sequenced in a study of control samples from healthy donors and cancer patients. TCRdb's copy holds only in-frame clones and misses some; the assay was immunoSEQ multiplex PCR. Counted here are 70,000 to 90,000 clones, 94% occurring once; the ten biggest clones make up about 6%. The sample was blood. All receptors come from a woman aged 40 to 50 in good health.

CDR3 loop: CASRPPWYYEQFF. In DNA, the CDR3 is TGTGCAAGTCGCCCGCCCTGGTACTATGAGCAGTTCTTC. The chain joins TRBV12-2 to TRBJ2-1; TRBD2 reflects the table's D call only, with no check against the DNA. TRBV12-2 is tagged as a pseudogene. This CDR3 spans 13 amino acids.

This chain links TRBV5-6 with TRBJ1-2; D is possibly TRBD1 (6 bases). Trimming stripped 0 bases from V and 1 base from J, with 10 bases between. This CDR3 spans 15 amino acids. Germline loops: CDR1 SGHDT, CDR2 YYEEEE. This CDR3 is CASSLVDRRNYGYTF. CDR3 sequence (DNA): TGTGCCAGCAGCTTGGTAGACAGGCGTAACTATGGCTACACCTTC.

This chain connects TRBV28 to TRBJ2-1; D unclear. Trimming took off 3 bases at V and 8 bases at J, with 11 bases between the two ends. This CDR3 region has 13 residues. CDR1 is MDHEN and CDR2 is SYDVKM in the germline V gene. CDR3: CASSFPNSDEQFF. The CDR3 DNA reads as TGTGCCAGCAGTTTCCCAAATTCTGATGAGCAGTTCTTC.

V usage is TRBV27 and J usage is TRBJ2-3; D uncertain. This CDR3 has 14 amino acids. V lost 3 bases to trimming and J lost 6 bases, with 13 bases between them. Germline loops: CDR1 MNHEY, CDR2 SMNVEV (reference sequence). The CDR3 DNA sequence: TGTGCCAGCAGTTTGGGCCCTATAGGGGATACGCAGTATTTT. Translating it yields CASSLGPIGDTQYF.

V usage is TRBV28 and J usage is TRBJ1-4; D possibly corresponds to TRBD1 (5 bases). The CDR3 extends over 15 amino acids. Germline V CDR1 and CDR2: MDHEN, SYDVKM. Trimming cost V 4 bases and J 4 bases, with 13 bases left between them. In DNA form, the CDR3 reads TGTGCCAGCAGTTCCCCGGGACTGAGTAATGAAAAACTGTTTTTT. It encodes CASSSPGLSNEKLFF.

The V and J genes are TRBV5-1 and TRBJ2-2; 11 nucleotides match TRBD2. The CDR3 has 18 residues. V lost 3 bases and J lost 1; bases outside the gene matches: 8. Germline-derived CDR1 and CDR2 are SGHRS and YFSETQ. The CDR3 DNA is TGCGCCAGCAGCTATAGCGGGGGGGCCCCGAGGAACACCGGGGAGCTGTTTTTT. Amino acid sequence: CASSYSGGAPRNTGELFF.